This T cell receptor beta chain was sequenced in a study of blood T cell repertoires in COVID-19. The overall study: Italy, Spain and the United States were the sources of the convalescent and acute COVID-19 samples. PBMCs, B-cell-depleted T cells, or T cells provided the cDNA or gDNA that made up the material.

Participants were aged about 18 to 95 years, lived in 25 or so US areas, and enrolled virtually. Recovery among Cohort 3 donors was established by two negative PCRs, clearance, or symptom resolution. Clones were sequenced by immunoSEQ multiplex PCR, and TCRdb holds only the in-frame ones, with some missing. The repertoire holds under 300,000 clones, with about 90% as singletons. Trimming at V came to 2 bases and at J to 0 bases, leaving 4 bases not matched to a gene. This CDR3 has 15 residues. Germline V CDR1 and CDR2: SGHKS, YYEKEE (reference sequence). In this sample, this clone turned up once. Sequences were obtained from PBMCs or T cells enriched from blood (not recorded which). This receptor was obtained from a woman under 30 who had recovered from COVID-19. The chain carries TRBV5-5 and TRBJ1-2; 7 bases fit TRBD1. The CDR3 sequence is CASSFSGTANYGYTF. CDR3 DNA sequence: TGTGCCAGCAGCTTCTCCGGGACAGCTAACTATGGCTACACCTTC.